This T cell receptor beta chain was recorded in a study of tumor-infiltrating lymphocytes in primary liver carcinoma. Notes on the study in general: Significantly greater top-250-clone fractions characterized tumors relative to blood (p = 0.039).

The CDR3 has 19 amino acids. CDR1 SGHAT and CDR2 FQDESV come from the germline V gene (reference sequence). Concerning this clonotype itself: The antigen is unknown. At one end, the junction sequence differs from germline, possibly due to a read error.

Unsorted bulk tissue (about 18-30 mg) underwent RNA and DNA co-extraction. The template, roughly 510 ng total RNA, yielded TCR beta cDNA made with a constant-region primer. Researchers made the TCR beta libraries by running three nested multiplex PCR rounds with slightly modified ARM-PCR. Rounds one and two of PCR, each of 10 cycles, were primed with TRBV1-TRBV30 forward primers and a C-beta reverse primer. TCRdb independently ran MiXCR on the multiplex PCR reads; one entry per CDR3 protein. The sample carries 150,000 to 200,000 distinct CDR3 sequences, roughly 80% recorded once. The TCR was taken from a middle-aged man with primary liver carcinoma and hepatitis B virus infection. V gene TRBV11-1 combines with J gene TRBJ2-1, with D perhaps matching TRBD2 (5 bases). The specimen sequenced was tumor tissue from primary liver carcinoma. This CDR3 reads CASSPPPVRGFSSYNEQFF. The CDR3 DNA reads TGTGCCAGCAGCCCTCCCCCTGTTAGAGGGTTTAGTTCCTACAATGAGCAATTCTTC.